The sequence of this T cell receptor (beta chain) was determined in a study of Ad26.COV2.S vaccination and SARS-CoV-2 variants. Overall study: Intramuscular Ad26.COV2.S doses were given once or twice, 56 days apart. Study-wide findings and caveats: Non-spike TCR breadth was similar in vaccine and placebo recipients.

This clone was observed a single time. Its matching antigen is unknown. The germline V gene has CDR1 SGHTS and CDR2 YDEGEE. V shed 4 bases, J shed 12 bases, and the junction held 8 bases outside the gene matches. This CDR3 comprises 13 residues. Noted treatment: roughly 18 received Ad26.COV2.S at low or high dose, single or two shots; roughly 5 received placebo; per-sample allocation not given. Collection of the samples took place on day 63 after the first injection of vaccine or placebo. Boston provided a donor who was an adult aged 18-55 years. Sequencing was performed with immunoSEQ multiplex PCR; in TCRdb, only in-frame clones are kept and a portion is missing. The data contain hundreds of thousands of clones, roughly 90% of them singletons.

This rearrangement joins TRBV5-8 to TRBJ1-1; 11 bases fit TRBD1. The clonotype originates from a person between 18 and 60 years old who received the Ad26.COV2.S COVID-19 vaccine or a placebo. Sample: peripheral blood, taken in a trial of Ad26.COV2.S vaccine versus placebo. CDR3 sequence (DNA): TGTGCCAGCAGCCAGGACAGGGGGCGAATGTCTTTCTTT. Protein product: CASSQDRGRMSFF.